These 17 T cell receptor beta chains were sequenced from one sample in a study of human T cells and chemical hapten exposure (TCRdb year 2021). According to the study, the label for this sample's time point signals: patch test 2, 6 weeks after DPC sensitization. What this sample's treatment or condition label stands for: therapeutic diphenylcyclopropenone sensitization with weekly scalp DPC. Receptor libraries were prepared by RACE. The instrument was a NextSeq 500. TCRdb reanalyzed the raw reads on its own, using fastp at Q25 for trimming and MiXCR for clone calling, and kept in-frame beta chains. Entries that share a CDR3 protein sequence are merged under the most common genes and DNA. In all, the sample holds some 350,000 distinct CDR3 sequences, and just under 6.5% of those were seen once. The top ten constitute around 6% of the sample. Sequenced here: whole blood, sampled in connection with sensitization to the hapten diphenylcyclopropenone (DPC). All receptors come from a woman aged 18-29 years with alopecia areata. Some clones in this sample may be carry-over from other donors' samples.

The chain joins TRBV27 to TRBJ2-5, with 8 bases identical to TRBD2. CDR1 is MNHEY, CDR2 SMNVEV, per germline (reference sequence). V was pared by 6 bases and J by 1 base, with 13 bases of the junction left unmatched. The CDR3 length is 17 residues. CDR3 nucleotide sequence: TGTGCCAGCAGCCTCAGGGCCGGGGGGGACGGCCAAGAGACCCAGTACTTC. It translates to CASSLRAGGDGQETQYF.

The CDR3 DNA follows: TGTGCCAGCAGCCAGACGGGGTATGAGCAGTTCTTC. It encodes CASSQTGYEQFF. V gene TRBV7-9 combines with J gene TRBJ2-1; the D gene is possibly TRBD2 (5 bases). V lost 5 bases to trimming and J lost 8 bases, with 10 bases between them. CDR3 length: 12 amino acids. In germline, CDR1 is SEHNR, CDR2 FQNEAQ (reference sequence).

This clonotype was picked up a small number of times. The rearrangement uses TRBV2 and TRBJ1-1; D gene unclear. V lost 7 bases to trimming and J lost 7 bases, with 13 bases between them. CDR1 SNHLY and CDR2 FYNNEI come from the germline V gene. The CDR3 runs 12 residues. CDR3 sequence (DNA): TGTGCCAGCACCCAGGCTGTTGATGAAGCTTTCTTT. Protein: CASTQAVDEAFF. The full variable domain, its missing parts supplied by reference TRBV2 and TRBJ1-1, is EPEVTQTPSHQVTQMGQEVILRCVPISNHLYFYWYRQILGQKVEFLVSFYNNEISEKSEIFDDQFSVERPDGSNFTLKIRSTKLEDSAMYFCASTQAVDEAFFGQGTRLTVV.

The genes are TRBV12-5 and TRBJ1-1; a weak D match, TRBD1 (5 bases). Germline V lookup: CDR1 LGHNT, CDR2 FRNRAP. Trimming took 0 bases from V and 4 from J, leaving 9 bases between them. The CDR3 is 14 residues long. CDR3 in DNA: TGTGCTAGTGGTTTGGTACAGGCTAGCACTGAAGCTTTCTTT. This gives the protein CASGLVQASTEAFF.

As regards this clonotype: A junction end diverges from the germline sequence, so it may reflect a read error. V usage is TRBV18 and J usage is TRBJ1-2, with 7 bases lining up with TRBD1. Per the germline V gene, CDR1 is KGHSH and CDR2 is LQKENI. This CDR3 region has 13 residues. The CDR3 reads CASSPSRDRITYF. CDR3 in DNA: TGTGCCAGCTCGCCGTCCCGGGACAGAATCACTTACTTC.

This clonotype was detected a few times. J is TRBJ2-3 and V is TRBV5-1; either TRBD1 or TRBD2 may supply D (6 bases each). CDR1 and CDR2 (germline): SGHRS, YFSETQ. Trimming pared 6 bases from V and 5 bases from J, leaving 16 bases between. There are 14 residues in the CDR3. The CDR3 reads CASTLQGGKDTQYF. The CDR3 DNA reads TGCGCCAGCACCCTACAGGGAGGTAAAGATACGCAGTATTTT.

The chain has TRBV7-8 and TRBJ2-7; D is perhaps TRBD1 (6 bases). The V end was cut by 5 bases, the J end by 0 bases, with 14 bases between. This CDR3 has 15 residues. CDR1 is SGHVS and CDR2 is FQNEAQ in the germline V gene. CDR3 nucleotide sequence: TGTGCCAGCAGCCCCCGGGACATCGTCTCCTACGAGCAGTACTTC. This translates into CASSPRDIVSYEQYF. The variable domain in full, completed from reference TRBV7-8 and TRBJ2-7, reads GAGVSQSPRYKVAKRGQDVALRCDPISGHVSLFWYQQALGQGPEFLTYFQNEAQLDKSGLPSDRFFAERPEGSVSTLKIQRTQQEDSAVYLCASSPRDIVSYEQYFGPGTRLTVT.

This clonotype was observed many times. CDR3 loop: CASSFQQGRDTEAFF. The CDR3 DNA reads as TGTGCCAGCAGCTTCCAACAGGGTAGGGACACTGAAGCTTTCTTT. The chain uses TRBV7-3 and TRBJ1-1, with D possibly matching TRBD1 (6 bases). Per the germline V gene, CDR1 is SGHTA and CDR2 is FQGTGA. The CDR3 has 15 residues. Trimming left V 3 bases short and J 3 bases short, with 14 bases between.

The V gene is TRBV28, the J gene TRBJ2-5, with unresolved D. CDR3 size: 11 residues. Looked up from germline, CDR1 is MDHEN and CDR2 is SYDVKM. Deletions cut 6 bases from V and 7 bases from J, with 9 bases between. The CDR3 protein is CASSDGVTQYF. The DNA for the CDR3 is TGTGCCAGCAGCGACGGCGTGACCCAGTACTTC. Filled out from reference TRBV28 and TRBJ2-5, the complete variable domain reads DVKVTQSSRYLVKRTGEKVFLECVQDMDHENMFWYRQDPGLGLRLIYFSYDVKMKEKGDIPEGYSVSREKKERFSLILESASTNQTSMYLCASSDGVTQYFGPGTRLLVL.

The chain is built from TRBV10-3 and TRBJ2-3; D possibly corresponds to TRBD2 (6 bases). The V and J ends lost 11 bases and 0 bases respectively, with 18 bases between them. Looked up from germline, CDR1 is ENHRY and CDR2 is SYGVKD. This CDR3 spans 15 amino acids. The chain's CDR3 is CAVLGRQSSTDTQYF. CDR3 sequence (DNA): TGTGCCGTCCTGGGGAGGCAGAGTAGCACAGATACGCAGTATTTT.

This clonotype has a count of ten or more. This chain uses TRBV20-1 with TRBJ1-5, with 9 bases that match TRBD1. The CDR3 has 13 amino acids. The V segment lost 6 bases and the J segment 6 bases; nucleotides outside the gene matches: 6. The V gene's germline CDR1 is DFQATT and CDR2 SNEGSKA (reference sequence). CDR3 coding DNA: TGCAGTGCCAGGACAGGGGAAGGTCAGCCCCAGCATTTT. Its translation: CSARTGEGQPQHF.

This clonotype was found a few times. The chain carries TRBV6-2 or TRBV6-3 and TRBJ2-3, with 7 bases fitting TRBD1. Looked up from germline, CDR1 is MNHEY and CDR2 is SVGEGT. The CDR3 totals 13 residues. V lost 8 bases, J lost 1 base, and 3 bases stayed unmatched. The CDR3 DNA follows: TGTGCCAGCGGACAGGCGGGCACAGATACGCAGTATTTT. It codes for CASGQAGTDTQYF.

This clonotype has a handful of counts. The genes are TRBV27 and TRBJ1-2; 8 bases align to TRBD1. J was trimmed by 7 bases and V by 7 bases; bases with no gene match: 8. This CDR3 is 13 amino acids long. Germline V gives CDR1 MNHEY, CDR2 SMNVEV (reference sequence). CDR3 in DNA: TGTGCCAGCACCCTGCCCACAGGGGGTGGCTACACCTTC. Translated: CASTLPTGGGYTF.

The V and J genes are TRBV7-9 and TRBJ1-1, with D hard to call. Germline lookup yields CDR1 SEHNR and CDR2 FQNEAQ (reference sequence). Trimming pared 5 bases from V and 2 bases from J, leaving 12 bases between. The CDR3 has 14 amino acids. The CDR3 DNA reads as TGTGCCAGCAGCCGCCGGGAAACTAACACTGAAGCTTTCTTT. It encodes CASSRRETNTEAFF.

Written as DNA, the CDR3 is TGTGCCAGCAGTTACTCGGGGGGTACCCAGAACACCGGGGAGCTGTTTTTT. It specifies CASSYSGGTQNTGELFF. The chain links TRBV6-5 to TRBJ2-2; TRBD2 might be the D (6 bases). Germline V gene data show CDR1 as MNHEY and CDR2 as SVGAGI. V was clipped by 0 bases and J by 1 base, with 12 bases between them. The CDR3 totals 17 residues.

The chain carries TRBV15 and TRBJ2-3; TRBD2 aligns across 11 bases. Germline CDR1 and CDR2: LNHNV and YYDKDF (reference sequence). The CDR3 totals 14 residues. V lost 6 bases, J lost 6 bases, and 5 bases stayed unmatched. The chain's CDR3 is CATRLAGVVDTQYF. CDR3 in DNA: TGTGCCACCAGACTAGCGGGGGTAGTGGATACGCAGTATTTT.

The chain couples TRBV27 to TRBJ1-3, with D possibly TRBD1 on 6 matching bases. Per the germline V gene, CDR1 is MNHEY and CDR2 is SMNVEV (reference sequence). This CDR3 contains 18 residues. Trimming cost V 6 bases and J 3 bases, with 24 bases left between them. The CDR3 sequence: CASSPIGSYRVCGNTIYF. The CDR3 coding sequence is TGTGCCAGCAGCCCGATCGGGTCTTACAGGGTGTGTGGAAACACCATATATTTT.